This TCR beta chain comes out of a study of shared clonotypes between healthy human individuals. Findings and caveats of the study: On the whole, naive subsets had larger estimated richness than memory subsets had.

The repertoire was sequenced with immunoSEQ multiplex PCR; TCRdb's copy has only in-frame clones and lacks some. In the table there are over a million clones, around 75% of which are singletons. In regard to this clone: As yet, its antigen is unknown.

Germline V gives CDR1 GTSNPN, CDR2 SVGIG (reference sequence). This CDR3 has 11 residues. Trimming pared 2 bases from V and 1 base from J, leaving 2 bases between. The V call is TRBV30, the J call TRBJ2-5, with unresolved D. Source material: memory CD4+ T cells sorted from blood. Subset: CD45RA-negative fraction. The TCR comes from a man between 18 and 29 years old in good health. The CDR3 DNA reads TGTGCCTGGAGTCGCCAAGAGACCCAGTACTTC. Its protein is CAWSRQETQYF.